This TCR beta chain emerged from a study of response to subunit inactivated influenza vaccine. CDR3 length equals 17 residues. The ends were cut back, 2 bases at V and 0 bases at J, with 16 bases in the middle. Germline CDR1 is MNHEY and CDR2 is SVGAGI. TCRdb re-called the RT-PCR reads with MiXCR, one entry per CDR3 protein. The sample carries 650,000 to 800,000 distinct CDR3 sequences, approximately 15% recorded once. Comments on this clonotype: What it binds is not known.

Study conclusions and caveats: Seasonal influenza vaccination, on each occasion, was suggested by the authors to recruit few new T cells.

Sequenced material: PBMCs from blood, taken around two weeks before vaccination. The clonotype was recovered from a man aged 45 to 65 who received an inactivated influenza vaccine. V usage is TRBV6-5 and J usage is TRBJ1-1; D is possibly TRBD1 (5 bases). The CDR3 spells CASSYTGTLTMNTEAFF. CDR3 in DNA: TGTGCCAGCAGTTACACCGGGACGCTTACGATGAACACTGAAGCTTTCTTT.